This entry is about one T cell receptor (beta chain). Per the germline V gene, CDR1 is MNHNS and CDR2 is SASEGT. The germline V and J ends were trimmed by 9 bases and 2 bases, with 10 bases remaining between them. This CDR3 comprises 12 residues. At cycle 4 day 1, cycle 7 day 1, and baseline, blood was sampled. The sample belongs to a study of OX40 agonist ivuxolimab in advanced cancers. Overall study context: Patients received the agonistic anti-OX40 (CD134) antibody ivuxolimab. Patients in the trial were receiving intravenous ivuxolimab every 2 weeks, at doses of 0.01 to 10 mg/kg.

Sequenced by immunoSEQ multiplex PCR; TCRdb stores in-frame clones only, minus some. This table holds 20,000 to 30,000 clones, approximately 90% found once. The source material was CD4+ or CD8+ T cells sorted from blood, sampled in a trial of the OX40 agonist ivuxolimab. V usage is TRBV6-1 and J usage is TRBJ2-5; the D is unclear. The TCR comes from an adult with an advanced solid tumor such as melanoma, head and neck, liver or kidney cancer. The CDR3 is CASGRFQETQYF. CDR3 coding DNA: TGTGCCAGTGGCAGGTTTCAAGAGACCCAGTACTTC.